One sample yielded the 4 T cell receptor beta chains listed below, sequenced in a study of shared clonotypes between healthy human individuals (TCRdb year 2020). The library came from the immunoSEQ multiplex PCR assay. Imported from immuneACCESS, the table was reduced by TCRdb to in-frame sequences with V and J called. These copies leave out some clones; in studies compared against another copy, an unresolved V gene accounts for under half, and the cause of the remainder is not known. This sample comprises 1.4 million or so clones, just under 99% of them detected only once. Of the sample, 0.36% falls within the top ten clones. The source material was naive CD4+ T cells sorted from blood. The cell subset or site label here, explained by the study, means: CD45RA+ positively selected. These TCRs come from a man aged 25 to 40 in good health.

This CDR3 is CASSVALTGSHTEAFF. DNA for the CDR3: TGTGCCAGCAGCGTAGCCTTGACAGGGTCGCACACTGAAGCTTTCTTT. The chain couples TRBV9 to TRBJ1-1, with 7 nucleotides matching TRBD1. Germline assignment: CDR1 SGDLS and CDR2 YYNGEE. The V and J ends lost 0 bases and 3 bases, in that order; junction bases with no gene match: 8. This CDR3 has 16 residues.

The chain links TRBV19 to TRBJ1-5, with 10 positions matching TRBD1. Germline CDR1 and CDR2: LNHDA and SQIVND (reference sequence). The CDR3 runs to 17 residues. V lost 5 bases, J lost 4 bases, and 11 bases stayed unmatched. CDR3 DNA sequence: TGTGCCAGTAGTCTACAACCTGGGACAGGGGTGAATCAGCCCCAGCATTTT. Amino acids: CASSLQPGTGVNQPQHF.

This chain links TRBV7-8 with TRBJ1-5, with D uncertain. Germline V gene sequence: CDR1 SGHVS, CDR2 FQNEAQ. This CDR3 has 14 amino acids. V was shortened by 1 base and J by 3 bases, with 7 bases between the two germline ends. This CDR3 reads CASSLVANNQPQHF. In DNA form, the CDR3 reads TGTGCCAGCAGCTTAGTGGCCAACAATCAGCCCCAGCATTTT.

Notes on this clone: Other DNA variants within this sample encode the same CDR3. The V call is TRBV2, the J call TRBJ2-7, with unresolved D. The CDR3 extends over 11 amino acids. Germline CDR1 is SNHLY and CDR2 is FYNNEI. V dropped 6 bases and J dropped 4 bases, with 7 bases sitting between them. CDR3 loop: CASRTSYEQYF. The CDR3 nucleotides read TGTGCCAGCAGAACAAGTTACGAGCAGTACTTC.